The 17 T cell receptor beta chains in this list originate from one sample, sequenced in a study of CD8 T cells in Susac syndrome. An input of about 0.5 to 1 ug of RNA was subjected to reverse transcription using random hexamers. TCRdb processed the immunoSEQ multiplex PCR reads anew with MiXCR; each CDR3 protein has one entry. The repertoire holds over 150,000 distinct CDR3 sequences, with about 95% as singletons. The sample comprised CD4+ T cells from PBMCs. The receptors derive from a human donor with Susac syndrome.

The chain has TRBV20-1 and TRBJ2-3; 10 bases match TRBD2. V trimming: 6 bases; J trimming: 0 bases; junction bases outside the gene matches: 9. Germline CDR1 is DFQATT and CDR2 is SNEGSKA (reference sequence). This CDR3 spans 16 amino acids. The CDR3 DNA reads as TGCAGTGCCCATCTTGGACTAGCGGAGAGCACAGATACGCAGTATTTT. Protein sequence: CSAHLGLAESTDTQYF.

In its sample, this clonotype was seen once. This chain uses TRBV18 with TRBJ2-6; weak D call: TRBD1 (5 bases). Looked up from germline, CDR1 is KGHSH and CDR2 is LQKENI. The CDR3 is 16 residues long. V shed 1 base and J shed 1 base, with 8 bases lying between them. As DNA, the CDR3 is TGTGCCAGCTCACCACAGCAGGGTTCTGGGGCCAACGTCCTGACTTTC. The encoded protein is CASSPQQGSGANVLTF.

J is TRBJ2-2 and V is TRBV5-1; D unclear. Germline V gene lookup returns CDR1 SGHRS and CDR2 YFSETQ. The CDR3 is 15 amino acids. V lost 4 bases and J lost 3, with 13 bases in between. CDR3 bases: TGCGCCAGCAGCCTGAAGCCTATAGACACCGGGGAGCTGTTTTTT. This gives the protein CASSLKPIDTGELFF.

The J gene is TRBJ1-2, the V gene TRBV7-9; 9 positions agree with TRBD1. The CDR3 sequence is 14 residues long. V gave up 5 bases and J gave up 7 bases; unmatched junction bases: 8. Germline assignment: CDR1 SEHNR and CDR2 FQNEAQ (reference sequence). CDR3: CASSAGDRDRGYTF. Written as DNA, the CDR3 is TGTGCCAGCAGCGCAGGGGACAGGGATCGTGGCTACACCTTC. The full variable domain, in which reference TRBV7-9 and TRBJ1-2 provide the parts outside the CDR3, is DTGVSQNPRHKITKRGQNVTFRCDPISEHNRLYWYRQTLGQGPEFLTYFQNEAQLEKSRLLSDRFSAERPKGSFSTLEIQRTEQGDSAMYLCASSAGDRDRGYTFGSGTRLTVV.

In this sample, this clonotype turned up once. The chain employs TRBV30 and TRBJ2-1, with no clear D. V was pared by 8 bases and J by 6 bases, with 14 bases between. This CDR3 spans 12 amino acids. Germline-derived CDR1 and CDR2 are GTSNPN and SVGIG (reference sequence). The CDR3 nucleotides are TGTGCCCTGGGTCTTTCCCCCAATGAGCAGTTCTTC. Protein sequence: CALGLSPNEQFF.

This sequence joins TRBV3-1 and TRBJ2-2; TRBD2 is a possible D gene (6 bases). V was cut by 0 bases and J by 3 bases, with 14 bases left in between. This CDR3 has 17 residues. The germline V gene has CDR1 LGHDT and CDR2 YNNKEL (reference sequence). This chain's CDR3 is CASSQDRLALDTGELFF. Here the CDR3 DNA reads TGTGCCAGCAGCCAAGATCGTCTAGCGCTAGACACCGGGGAGCTGTTTTTT.

The chain joins TRBV30 to TRBJ2-3; 7 bases are shared with TRBD2. Germline V gene lookup returns CDR1 GTSNPN and CDR2 SVGIG (reference sequence). Germline trimming cut 4 bases from V and 4 bases from J; bases unmatched to any gene: 2. The CDR3 has 12 residues. The chain's CDR3 is CAWTAGADTQYF. The CDR3 DNA is TGTGCCTGGACGGCGGGGGCAGATACGCAGTATTTT.

The chain combines TRBV12-3 or TRBV12-4 with TRBJ2-4; a possible D gene is TRBD2 (6 bases). V was shortened by 1 base and J by 6 bases, with 10 bases between the two germline ends. The CDR3 has 14 residues. The CDR3 coding sequence is TGTGCCAGCAGTTTAGGGGGGGACGGAAACATTCAGTACTTC. Amino acid sequence: CASSLGGDGNIQYF.

This clonotype was detected once. The chain couples TRBV29-1 to TRBJ1-2, with 11 nucleotides matching TRBD1. There are 14 residues in the CDR3. Germline-derived CDR1 and CDR2 are SQVTM and ANQGSEA. J was trimmed by 7 bases and V by 3 bases; bases with no gene match: 7. CDR3 in amino acids: CSVESGQGALGYTF. CDR3 DNA: TGCAGCGTTGAGAGCGGACAGGGGGCGCTTGGCTACACCTTC.

In this sample, this clonotype turned up a few times. The chain employs TRBV7-9 and TRBJ1-5; 9 positions agree with TRBD1. Unmatched junction bases numbered 5, after V lost 6 bases and J lost 5 bases. Germline assignment: CDR1 SEHNR and CDR2 FQNEAQ (reference sequence). This CDR3 is built from 14 residues. CDR3 in amino acids: CASSFDRGDQPQHF. CDR3 DNA sequence: TGTGCCAGCAGTTTTGACAGGGGGGATCAGCCCCAGCATTTT.

The chain uses TRBV7-9 and TRBJ1-1, with a weak D call TRBD1 (5 bases). This CDR3 region has 14 residues. V lost 3 bases, J lost 4 bases, and 12 bases lay in between. The V gene's germline CDR1 is SEHNR and CDR2 FQNEAQ (reference sequence). DNA of the CDR3: TGTGCCAGCAGCTTCGCAGGGAAGGGCACTGAAGCTTTCTTT. Translation: CASSFAGKGTEAFF. Together with reference TRBV7-9 and TRBJ1-1, the CDR3 gives the full variable domain: DTGVSQNPRHKITKRGQNVTFRCDPISEHNRLYWYRQTLGQGPEFLTYFQNEAQLEKSRLLSDRFSAERPKGSFSTLEIQRTEQGDSAMYLCASSFAGKGTEAFFGQGTRLTVV.

The chain has TRBV5-4 and TRBJ2-1; D gene uncertain. Looked up from germline, CDR1 is SGHNT and CDR2 is YYREEE (reference sequence). This CDR3 has 16 amino acids. The V gene lost 3 bases and the J gene lost 0 bases, with 13 bases spanning the gap. The CDR3 here is CASSSLSGSSYNEQFF. CDR3 DNA sequence: TGTGCCAGCAGCTCTCTCTCGGGCAGCTCCTACAATGAGCAGTTCTTC.

The chain links TRBV4-1 to TRBJ2-4; the match to TRBD1 covers 7 bases. The CDR3 length is 17 residues. Germline CDR1 reads MGHRA; CDR2 reads YSYEKL. With 4 bases clipped from V and 0 bases from J, the junction kept 9 bases outside the gene matches. The CDR3 nucleotides are TGCGCCAGCAGCCCGGGACAGCTCCAACTAGCCAAAAACATTCAGTACTTC. The encoded protein is CASSPGQLQLAKNIQYF.

The CDR3 nucleotides read TGTGCCAGTAGTGGACTGGGCTCTGGGGCCAACGTCCTGACTTTC. It specifies CASSGLGSGANVLTF. The chain recombines TRBV19 with TRBJ2-6; a weak D match, TRBD2 (5 bases). Germline CDR1 is LNHDA and CDR2 is SQIVND (reference sequence). This CDR3 has 15 residues. V was shortened by 5 bases and J by 0 bases, with 8 bases between the two germline ends.

V gene TRBV20-1 combines with J gene TRBJ2-5; no clear D. The germline CDR1 and CDR2 sequences are DFQATT and SNEGSKA (reference sequence). The CDR3 is made up of 13 amino acids. Trimming stripped 0 bases from V and 2 bases from J, with 7 bases between. The DNA for the CDR3 is TGCAGTGCTAGAGATTCAGCACAAGAGACCCAGTACTTC. It encodes CSARDSAQETQYF.

The rearrangement joins TRBV20-1 to TRBJ1-2; tentatively, D is TRBD1 (6 bases). The CDR3 length is 14 residues. Germline V gives CDR1 DFQATT, CDR2 SNEGSKA (reference sequence). Trimming left V 1 base short and J 2 bases short, with 11 bases between. The chain's CDR3 is CSARGGTQNYGYTF. As DNA, the CDR3 is TGCAGTGCTAGAGGAGGGACACAAAACTATGGCTACACCTTC.

The chain is built from TRBV28 and TRBJ2-5; D remains unclear. The germline CDR1 and CDR2 sequences are MDHEN and SYDVKM. Trimming removed 8 bases at V and 10 bases at J, with 14 bases between. This CDR3 is 11 amino acids long. The CDR3 protein is CASSRLMDQYF. In DNA form, the CDR3 reads TGTGCCAGCTCCCGATTAATGGACCAGTACTTC.